These 7 T cell receptor beta chains share one sample of origin, sequenced in a study of spatial heterogeneity in lung cancer. TCRdb used MiXCR to reprocess the 5' RACE reads, holding one entry per CDR3 protein. The sample has 15,000 or so distinct CDR3 sequences; over 15% are singletons. Time point described: blood at routine non-recurrence follow-up after resection. The sequenced sample was PBMCs, obtained at follow-up. The receptors were gathered from a male donor with early-stage non-small cell lung cancer.

This clonotype was recorded a few times. This chain links TRBV7-3 with TRBJ1-1, with D unclear. The length of the CDR3 is 13 residues. Germline lookup yields CDR1 SGHTA and CDR2 FQGTGA. The V end lost 6 bases, the J end lost 1 base, and 9 bases lay between the germline ends. The CDR3 DNA reads as TGTGCCAGCAGACGTCAGCCGAACACTGAAGCTTTCTTT. Translating it yields CASRRQPNTEAFF.

The chain joins TRBV14 to TRBJ2-1; perhaps TRBD1 as D (5 bases). The V gene's germline CDR1 is SGHDN and CDR2 FVKESK. Between the trimmed V and J ends, which lost 8 bases and 8 bases, there was a span of 16 bases. The CDR3 loop spans 13 amino acids. The CDR3 sequence is CASRLAGKDEQFF. The CDR3 nucleotides read TGTGCCAGCCGCTTGGCAGGGAAAGATGAGCAGTTCTTC.

The chain recombines TRBV6-2 or TRBV6-3 with TRBJ2-5; TRBD1 aligns across 7 bases. The CDR3 totals 15 residues. Germline V gene lookup returns CDR1 MNHEY and CDR2 SVGEGT. With V trimmed by 6 bases and J by 2 bases, 9 bases remained unmatched. The CDR3: CASRRQGTVQETQYF. The CDR3 DNA follows: TGTGCCAGCAGAAGACAGGGCACAGTTCAAGAGACCCAGTACTTC.

This clonotype showed up many times. The V call is TRBV5-5, the J call TRBJ2-1; a weak D match, TRBD2 (5 bases). Looked up from germline, CDR1 is SGHKS and CDR2 is YYEKEE (reference sequence). The ends were cut back, 0 bases at V and 5 bases at J, with 15 bases in the middle. The CDR3 runs to 16 residues. The CDR3 region has the DNA TGTGCCAGCAGCTTGGGACCAACTCTGCGGGACAATGAGCAGTTCTTC. Translated: CASSLGPTLRDNEQFF.

V is TRBV5-1 and J is TRBJ2-5; D gene ambiguous. Germline CDR1 is SGHRS and CDR2 is YFSETQ. This CDR3 contains 13 residues. Trimming removed 6 bases from V and 2 bases from J, with 11 bases in between. The CDR3 loop reads CASNVGKQETQYF. DNA of the CDR3: TGCGCCAGCAATGTAGGGAAGCAAGAGACCCAGTACTTC.

This clonotype is medium-sized (0.01 to 0.1%). CDR3 DNA: TGTGCCACCAGTGATTTTGGAGGGTCCCCCGGGGAGCTGTTTTTT. Protein sequence: CATSDFGGSPGELFF. The chain combines TRBV24-1 with TRBJ2-2; TRBD2 might be the D (6 bases). The CDR3 loop spans 15 amino acids. Germline CDR1 and CDR2: KGHDR and SFDVKD. The V gene lost 1 base and the J gene lost 6 bases, with 11 bases spanning the gap.

This chain connects TRBV11-3 to TRBJ2-4, with D maybe TRBD1 (5 bases). The ends were cut back, 8 bases at V and 5 bases at J, with 19 bases in the middle. Germline CDR1 SGHNT, CDR2 YENEEA. The CDR3 has 15 residues. The CDR3 DNA reads TGTGCCAGCGGGGCAGGATCCGGGTGGGAAAACATTCAGTACTTC. This gives the protein CASGAGSGWENIQYF.